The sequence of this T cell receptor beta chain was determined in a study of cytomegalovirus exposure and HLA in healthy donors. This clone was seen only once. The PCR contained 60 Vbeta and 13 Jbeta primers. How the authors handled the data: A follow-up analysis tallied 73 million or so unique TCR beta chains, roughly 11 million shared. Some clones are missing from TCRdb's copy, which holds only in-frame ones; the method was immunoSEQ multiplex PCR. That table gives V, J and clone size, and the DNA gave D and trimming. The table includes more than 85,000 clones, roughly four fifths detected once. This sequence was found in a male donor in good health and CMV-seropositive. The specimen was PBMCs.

CDR3 sequence: CASSEALQTDGYF. The CDR3 DNA is TGTGCCAGCAGTGAAGCGCTTCAGACAGATGGGTACTTC. The rearrangement uses TRBV2 and TRBJ2-7; TRBD1 might be the D (5 bases). Germline values: CDR1 SNHLY, CDR2 FYNNEI. Deletions cut 0 bases from V and 12 bases from J, with 15 bases between. This CDR3 contains 13 residues.